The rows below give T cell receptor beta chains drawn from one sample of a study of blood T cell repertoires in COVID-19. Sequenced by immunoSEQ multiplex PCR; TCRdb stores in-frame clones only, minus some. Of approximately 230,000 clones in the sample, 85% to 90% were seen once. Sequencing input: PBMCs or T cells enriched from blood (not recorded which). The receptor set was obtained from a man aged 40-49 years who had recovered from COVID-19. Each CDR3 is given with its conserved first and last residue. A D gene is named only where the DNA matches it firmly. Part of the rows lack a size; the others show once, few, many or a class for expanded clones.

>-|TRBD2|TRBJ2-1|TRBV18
CASSPPLSGGAGEQFF
TGTGCCAGCTCACCACCTCTCAGCGGGGGGGCCGGCGAGCAGTTCTTC
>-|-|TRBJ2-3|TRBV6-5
CATLEGVTSTDTQYF
TGTGCCACCCTAGAAGGAGTAACTAGCACAGATACGCAGTATTTT
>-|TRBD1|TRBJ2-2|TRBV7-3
CASAVRGPTGELFF
TGTGCCAGCGCTGTCAGGGGGCCCACCGGGGAGCTGTTTTTT
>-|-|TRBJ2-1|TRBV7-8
CASSLTGNEQFF
TGTGCCAGCAGCTTAACGGGTAATGAGCAGTTCTTC
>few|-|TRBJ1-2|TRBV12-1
CASSSRGQGSSYGYTF
TGTGCCAGCAGCTCCCGGGGACAGGGAAGTAGCTATGGCTACACCTTC
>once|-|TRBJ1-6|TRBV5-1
CASSFLGRGDSPLHF
TGCGCCAGCAGCTTCTTAGGACGGGGAGATTCACCCCTCCACTTT
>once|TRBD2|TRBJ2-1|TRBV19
CASSSLGLAGVLDEQFF
TGTGCCAGTAGTTCCTTGGGACTAGCGGGAGTCCTCGATGAGCAGTTCTTC
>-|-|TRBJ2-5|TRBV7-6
CASSHQNAGRRETQYF
TGTGCCAGCAGCCACCAAAATGCGGGGCGAAGGGAGACCCAGTACTTC
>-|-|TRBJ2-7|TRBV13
CASSSYLGGRLVYEQYF
TGTGCCAGCAGCTCGTACCTCGGGGGGCGGTTAGTCTACGAGCAGTACTTC
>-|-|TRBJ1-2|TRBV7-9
CASSTVQGSLMGYTF
TGTGCCAGCAGCACCGTACAGGGCTCCCTAATGGGCTACACCTTC
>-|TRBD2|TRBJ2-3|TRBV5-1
CASSPLAGADTQYF
TGCGCCAGCAGCCCCCTAGCGGGAGCAGATACGCAGTATTTT
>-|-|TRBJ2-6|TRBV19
CASSIPAQGSGANVLTF
TGTGCCAGTAGTATTCCGGCCCAGGGTTCTGGGGCCAACGTCCTGACTTTC
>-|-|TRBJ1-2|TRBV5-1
CASSPNPTVRHGYTF
TGCGCCAGCAGCCCAAACCCTACAGTCCGACATGGCTACACCTTC